The 24 T cell receptor beta chains below all came from one sample that was sequenced in a study of regulatory T cells in long-lasting Graves disease. Time point denoted: persistent/refractory GD, antithyroid drugs over 5 years with positive TRAb. RNA isolated from PBMCs was used to make the TCR library. According to the study, TCR beta libraries were built with iRepertoire HTBI primers and CDR3-region Arm-PCR. TCRdb re-called the multiplex PCR reads through MiXCR, storing one row per CDR3 protein. The table includes around 400,000 distinct CDR3 sequences, around a fifth detected once. The sample consisted of peripheral blood mononuclear cells (PBMCs), taken when the disease was refractory, from a patient treated with antithyroid drugs. Receptors originate from a female donor with Graves disease.

This clonotype was observed a handful of times. The gene calls are TRBV6-1 and TRBJ1-5; D remains unclear. Germline CDR1 and CDR2: MNHNS and SASEGT. The CDR3 sequence is 16 residues long. Trimming shortened V by 0 bases and J by 7 bases, and 16 bases separated the two germline ends. CDR3 nucleotide sequence: TGTGCCAGCAGTGAAGCTTTTCCAGGTCTGGGGCAGCCCCAGCATTTT. Translation: CASSEAFPGLGQPQHF.

The J gene is TRBJ2-1, the V gene TRBV2; 8 bases are a match to TRBD2. CDR3 length equals 14 residues. The V gene end was trimmed by 10 bases and the J gene end by 7 bases; junction bases not matched to a gene: 12. The germline CDR1 and CDR2 sequences are SNHLY and FYNNEI. CDR3 nucleotide sequence: TGTGCCACCCAGCGGGAGCCGTCGACGAATGAGCAGTTCTTC. It encodes CATQREPSTNEQFF.

This clonotype was observed a single time. The chain joins TRBV9 to TRBJ2-5; TRBD2 agrees at 7 bases. There are 14 residues in the CDR3. The germline CDR1 and CDR2 sequences are SGDLS and YYNGEE. V trimming: 6 bases; J trimming: 2 bases; junction bases outside the gene matches: 7. The CDR3 spells CASTPGRGQETQYF. The CDR3 region has the DNA TGTGCCAGCACCCCAGGGCGGGGGCAAGAGACCCAGTACTTC.

V is TRBV20-1 and J is TRBJ2-3; perhaps TRBD1 as D (6 bases). The V gene's germline CDR1 is DFQATT and CDR2 SNEGSKA (reference sequence). V lost 5 bases and J 1 base, leaving 13 bases between the germline ends. The CDR3 extends over 14 amino acids. CDR3 loop: CSAPTPGGTDTQYF. The CDR3 coding sequence is TGCAGTGCTCCTACCCCAGGGGGCACAGATACGCAGTATTTT.

This rearrangement joins TRBV6-1 to TRBJ2-3; weak D call: TRBD1 (6 bases). There are 14 residues in the CDR3. In germline, CDR1 is MNHNS, CDR2 SASEGT. V was shortened by 6 bases and J by 3 bases, with 13 bases between the two germline ends. The chain's CDR3 is CASSRGTVTDTQYF. CDR3 nucleotides: TGTGCCAGCAGCAGGGGAACCGTGACAGATACGCAGTATTTT.

The CDR3 DNA reads TGTGCCAGCACCAACACTATCCTCGATACGCAGTATTTT. Amino acid sequence: CASTNTILDTQYF. V and J are TRBV7-2 and TRBJ2-3; D is undetermined. V was trimmed by 7 bases and J by 6 bases, leaving 14 bases between them. The CDR3 totals 13 residues. Looked up from germline, CDR1 is SGHTA and CDR2 is FQGNSA.

This clonotype has only a few counts. V gene TRBV19 combines with J gene TRBJ2-5, with 9 bases matching TRBD1. CDR1 is LNHDA, CDR2 SQIVND, per germline (reference sequence). The CDR3 has 13 amino acids. The junction had 4 bases not matched to a gene; V was cut back by 7 bases and J by 4 bases. The CDR3 protein is CASTQGQGETQYF. The DNA for the CDR3 is TGTGCCAGTACCCAGGGACAGGGAGAGACCCAGTACTTC.

This clonotype was observed at least ten times. The chain links TRBV12-3 or TRBV12-4 to TRBJ2-7; possibly TRBD2 for D (6 bases). Trimming pared 5 bases from V and 4 bases from J, leaving 18 bases between. This CDR3 spans 15 amino acids. The CDR3 DNA reads TGTGCCAGCAGTCTCCATCACAGGACTACGTACGAGCAGTACTTC. It translates to CASSLHHRTTYEQYF.

This clonotype was picked up many times. The CDR3 DNA is TGTGCCAGCAGCTTAGATTTGGGTCCACAAGAGACCCAGTACTTC. It yields the protein CASSLDLGPQETQYF. The chain employs TRBV7-9 and TRBJ2-5; the D is unclear. Germline-derived CDR1 and CDR2 are SEHNR and FQNEAQ (reference sequence). This CDR3 has 15 amino acids. The V gene lost 1 base and the J gene lost 2 bases, with 11 bases spanning the gap.

This clonotype was seen a single time. A clone one base away is much larger, so this may be a read error. The CDR3 DNA is TGTGCCAGCAGAGCCGGACAGGGGAACTATGGCTACACCTTC. Translation gives CASRAGQGNYGYTF. The chain is built from TRBV6-1 and TRBJ1-2; 9 bases map to TRBD1. After removal of 6 bases from V and 2 bases from J, the junction contained 4 bases not matched to a gene. This CDR3 is built from 14 residues. The germline V gene has CDR1 MNHNS and CDR2 SASEGT.

This clonotype was recorded many times. The chain carries TRBV28 and TRBJ1-6, with TRBD1 identical over 9 bases. CDR1 and CDR2 (germline): MDHEN, SYDVKM. The CDR3 extends over 18 amino acids. V lost 5 bases and J lost 7; bases outside the gene matches: 15. The CDR3 nucleotides are TGTGCCAGCAGTCTAACCCTCGGGACAGGGAACCCGAATTCACCCCTCCACTTT. It is translated as CASSLTLGTGNPNSPLHF.

This clonotype was seen a handful of times. The V call is TRBV19, the J call TRBJ2-5, with no clear D. The CDR3 runs 14 residues. Germline-derived CDR1 and CDR2 are LNHDA and SQIVND (reference sequence). V was clipped by 2 bases and J by 2 bases, with 9 bases between them. CDR3 sequence: CASSINRNQETQYF. The CDR3 DNA sequence: TGTGCCAGTAGTATAAACAGAAATCAAGAGACCCAGTACTTC.

This clonotype was recorded many times. The chain carries TRBV20-1 and TRBJ2-7; 7 bases are shared with TRBD2. The trim removed 1 base at V and 3 bases at J, leaving 6 bases unmatched. CDR1 is DFQATT, CDR2 SNEGSKA, per germline (reference sequence). The CDR3 covers 14 residues. The CDR3 DNA reads as TGCAGTGCTAGAGCCCCGGCGGGGGACTACGAGCAGTACTTC. Translated, it gives CSARAPAGDYEQYF.

CDR3 residues: CASSLHRANTGELFF. CDR3 coding DNA: TGTGCCAGCAGCTTACACAGGGCGAACACCGGGGAGCTGTTTTTT. This chain connects TRBV7-9 to TRBJ2-2; a weak D match, TRBD1 (6 bases). CDR1 is SEHNR and CDR2 is FQNEAQ in the germline V gene (reference sequence). There are 15 residues in the CDR3. Between the trimmed V and J ends, which lost 2 bases and 0 bases, there was a span of 7 bases.

This clonotype was counted between two and nine times. J is TRBJ2-7 and V is TRBV10-3; D is possibly TRBD1 or TRBD2 (5 bases each). This CDR3 spans 15 amino acids. CDR1 is ENHRY and CDR2 is SYGVKD in the germline V gene. V was cut by 7 bases and J by 0 bases, with 16 bases left in between. CDR3 protein: CAIKRGAGNSYEQYF. In DNA, the CDR3 is TGTGCCATCAAAAGGGGAGCAGGGAACTCCTACGAGCAGTACTTC.

This clonotype was recorded only once. This chain connects TRBV7-2 to TRBJ2-2; D possibly matches TRBD1 or TRBD2 (5 bases each). The V gene lost 3 bases and the J gene lost 0 bases, with 20 bases spanning the gap. Germline V gives CDR1 SGHTA, CDR2 FQGNSA. The CDR3 spans 19 residues. CDR3 in DNA: TGTGCCAGCAGCTTTCCCTTACGGGGCCCGAAGACGAACACCGGGGAGCTGTTTTTT. It encodes CASSFPLRGPKTNTGELFF. The full variable domain, its missing parts supplied by reference TRBV7-2 and TRBJ2-2, is GAGVSQSPSNKVTEKGKDVELRCDPISGHTALYWYRQSLGQGLEFLIYFQGNSAPDKSGLPSDRFSAERTGGSVSTLTIQRTQQEDSAVYLCASSFPLRGPKTNTGELFFGEGSRLTVL.

This chain uses TRBV5-1 with TRBJ2-7; 13 bases agree with TRBD2. Trimming at V came to 5 bases and at J to 4 bases, leaving 6 bases not matched to a gene. Germline V gene sequence: CDR1 SGHRS, CDR2 YFSETQ. This CDR3 spans 15 amino acids. DNA of the CDR3: TGCGCCAGCAGGAACGGGACTAGCGGGACTTACGAGCAGTACTTC. This encodes CASRNGTSGTYEQYF.

This clonotype was seen repeatedly, ten times or more. V and J are TRBV6-1 and TRBJ2-5; 7 positions agree with TRBD2. V was clipped by 1 base and J by 6 bases; unmatched bases: 11. The CDR3 is 16 residues long. Germline V CDR1 and CDR2: MNHNS, SASEGT. This chain's CDR3 is CASSEGASGEGQTQYF. CDR3 DNA sequence: TGTGCCAGCAGTGAAGGAGCTAGCGGAGAGGGGCAGACCCAGTACTTC.

This clonotype occurred many times. V usage is TRBV2 and J usage is TRBJ1-4, with D tentatively TRBD1 (6 bases). The V end was cut by 11 bases, the J end by 8 bases, with 9 bases between. The CDR3 contains 10 residues. Germline CDR1 is SNHLY and CDR2 is FYNNEI. The CDR3 region is CAGGNEKLFF. In nucleotides, the CDR3 is TGTGCCGGGGGCAACGAAAAACTGTTTTTT.

The V call is TRBV11-2, the J call TRBJ2-7; D gene uncertain. CDR3 size: 13 residues. Germline CDR1 is SGHAT and CDR2 is FQNNGV. V was cut by 1 base and J by 5 bases, with 9 bases left in between. The CDR3 region is CASSLGGPHEQYF. The CDR3 DNA sequence: TGTGCCAGCAGCTTAGGGGGTCCCCACGAGCAGTACTTC.

There are many counts of this clonotype. The chain is built from TRBV28 and TRBJ2-7; perhaps TRBD2 as D (6 bases). With 5 bases removed from V and 0 bases from J, the gap between germline ends came to 14 bases. Germline lookup yields CDR1 MDHEN and CDR2 SYDVKM. The CDR3 has 15 amino acids. The CDR3 is CASSLKAGSSYEQYF. The CDR3 DNA is TGTGCCAGCAGTCTGAAAGCGGGCAGCTCCTACGAGCAGTACTTC. Full variable domain (remainder filled in from reference TRBV28 and TRBJ2-7): DVKVTQSSRYLVKRTGEKVFLECVQDMDHENMFWYRQDPGLGLRLIYFSYDVKMKEKGDIPEGYSVSREKKERFSLILESASTNQTSMYLCASSLKAGSSYEQYFGPGTRLTVT.

This sequence joins TRBV15 and TRBJ2-3, with D possibly called TRBD1 or TRBD2 (5 bases each). Germline lookup yields CDR1 LNHNV and CDR2 YYDKDF (reference sequence). There are 14 residues in the CDR3. V lost 0 bases and J lost 6, with 10 bases in between. The CDR3, as DNA: TGTGCCACCAGCAGAGATCACGGGGCGGATACGCAGTATTTT. Amino acid sequence: CATSRDHGADTQYF.

This clonotype occurred many times. The J gene is TRBJ1-2, the V gene TRBV7-3; D is perhaps TRBD1 (6 bases). V lost 3 bases to trimming and J lost 4 bases, with 12 bases between them. Germline CDR1 reads SGHTA; CDR2 reads FQGTGA. The CDR3 runs to 14 residues. CDR3 in DNA: TGTGCCAGCAGCTTGCCGAGGACAGCCTATGGCTACACCTTC. It is translated as CASSLPRTAYGYTF.

This clonotype has a handful of counts. This may come from a read error, since a much larger clone is one base off. This chain uses TRBV28 with TRBJ2-7; no clear D. Germline lookup yields CDR1 MDHEN and CDR2 SYDVKM. The CDR3 has 13 residues. The CDR3 DNA reads as TGTGCCAGCAGAGTGGCCGGGCCCTACGAGCAGTGCTTC. Residues: CASRVAGPYEQCF.